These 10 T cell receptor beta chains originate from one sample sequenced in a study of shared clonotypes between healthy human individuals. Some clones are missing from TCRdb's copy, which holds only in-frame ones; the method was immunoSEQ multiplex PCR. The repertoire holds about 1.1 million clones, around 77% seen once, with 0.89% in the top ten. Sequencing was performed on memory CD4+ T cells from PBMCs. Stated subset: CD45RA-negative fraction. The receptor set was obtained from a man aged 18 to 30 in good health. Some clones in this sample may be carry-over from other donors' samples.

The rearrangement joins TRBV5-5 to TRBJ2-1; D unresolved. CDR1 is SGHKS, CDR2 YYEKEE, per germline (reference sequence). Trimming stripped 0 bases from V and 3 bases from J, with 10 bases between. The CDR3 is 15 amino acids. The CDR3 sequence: CASSLGSQDYNEQFF. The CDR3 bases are TGTGCCAGCAGCTTGGGCAGTCAAGACTACAATGAGCAGTTCTTC.

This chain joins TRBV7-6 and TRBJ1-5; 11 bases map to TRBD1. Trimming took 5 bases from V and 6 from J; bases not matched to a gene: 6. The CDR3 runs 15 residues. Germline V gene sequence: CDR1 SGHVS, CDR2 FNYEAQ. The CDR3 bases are TGTGCCAGCAGCCCGGGACAGGGGGTAGGTCAGCCCCAGCATTTT. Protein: CASSPGQGVGQPQHF.

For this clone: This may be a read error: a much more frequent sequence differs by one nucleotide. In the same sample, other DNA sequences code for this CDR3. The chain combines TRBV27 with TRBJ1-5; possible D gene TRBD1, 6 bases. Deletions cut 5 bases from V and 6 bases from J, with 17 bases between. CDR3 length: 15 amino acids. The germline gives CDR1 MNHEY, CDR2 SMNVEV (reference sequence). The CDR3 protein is CASSKGDIEGQPQHF. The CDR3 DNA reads TGTGCCAGCAGTAAGGGGGACATTGAGGGTCAGCCCCAGCATTTT.

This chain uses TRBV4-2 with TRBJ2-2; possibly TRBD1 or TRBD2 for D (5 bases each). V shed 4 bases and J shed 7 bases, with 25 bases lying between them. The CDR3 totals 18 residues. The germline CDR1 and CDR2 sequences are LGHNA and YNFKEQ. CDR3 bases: TGTGCCAGCAGCCCCTCGGCCGGGGTATCTTTCAGGGTCGGGGAGCTGTTTTTT. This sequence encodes CASSPSAGVSFRVGELFF.

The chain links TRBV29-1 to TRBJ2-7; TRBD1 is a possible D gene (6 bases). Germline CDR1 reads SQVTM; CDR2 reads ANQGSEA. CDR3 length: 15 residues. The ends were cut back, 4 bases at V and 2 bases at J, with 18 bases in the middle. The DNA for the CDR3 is TGCAGCGTTGGAGCCTTAGACAGGCACCCCTACGAGCAGTACTTC. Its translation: CSVGALDRHPYEQYF.

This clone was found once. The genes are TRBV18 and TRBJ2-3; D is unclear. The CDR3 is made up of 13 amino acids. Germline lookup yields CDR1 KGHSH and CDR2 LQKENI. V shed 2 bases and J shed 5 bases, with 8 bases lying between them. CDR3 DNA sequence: TGTGCCAGCTCACCAAACCTTCGAGATACGCAGTATTTT. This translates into CASSPNLRDTQYF.

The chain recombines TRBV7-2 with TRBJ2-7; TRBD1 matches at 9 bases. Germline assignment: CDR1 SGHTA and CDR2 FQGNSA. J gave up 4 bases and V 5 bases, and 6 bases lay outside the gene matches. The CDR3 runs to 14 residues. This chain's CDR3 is CASSTAGTGYEQYF. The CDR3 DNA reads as TGTGCCAGCAGCACCGCCGGGACAGGGTACGAGCAGTACTTC.

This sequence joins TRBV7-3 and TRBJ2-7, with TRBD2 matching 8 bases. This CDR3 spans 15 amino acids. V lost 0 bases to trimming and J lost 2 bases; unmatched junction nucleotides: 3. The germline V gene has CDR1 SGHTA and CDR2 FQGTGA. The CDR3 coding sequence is TGTGCCAGCAGCTTAACTCGGACTAGCCCCTACGAGCAGTACTTC. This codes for CASSLTRTSPYEQYF.

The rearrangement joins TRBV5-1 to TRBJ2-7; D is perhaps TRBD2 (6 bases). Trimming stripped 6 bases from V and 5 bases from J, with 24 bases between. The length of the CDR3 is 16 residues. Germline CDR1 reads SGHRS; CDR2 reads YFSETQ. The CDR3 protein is CASTDARLGKAHEQYF. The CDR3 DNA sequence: TGCGCCAGCACGGATGCCAGACTAGGGAAGGCCCACGAGCAGTACTTC.

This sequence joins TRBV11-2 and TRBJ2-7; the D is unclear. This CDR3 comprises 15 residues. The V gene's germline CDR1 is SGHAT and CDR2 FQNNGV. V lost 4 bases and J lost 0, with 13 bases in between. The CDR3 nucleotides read TGTGCCAGCAGCTCACTAACTGCGATCTCCTACGAGCAGTACTTC. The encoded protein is CASSSLTAISYEQYF.